Below, 32 T cell receptor beta chains from the same sample are listed, as sequenced in a study of vaccination and CD4 T cells after COVID-19 (dated by TCRdb to 2021 to 2024). These receptors have no known antigen. The library was generated by PCR. TCRdb lists the instrument as Illumina iSeq 100. TCR sequencing of DNA from cultured CD4+ T cells used the Oncomine TCR Beta short-read assay at the Johns Hopkins FTIC core. TCRdb cleaned the public reads at Q25 with fastp, built clones with MiXCR and kept in-frame beta chains. Each entry is one CDR3 protein sequence, shown with its most common DNA and genes. For this sample there are approximately 21,000 distinct CDR3 sequences; 47% appear just once. The ten largest clones take up 13% of the sample. The treatment or condition label for this specimen denotes: roughly 10-day PBMC culture with coronavirus spike peptide pools or control peptides (ViraFEST assay).

Sequenced: cultured CD4+ T cells from blood. These receptor sequences come from a human donor with COVID-19.

This clonotype has more than one count but fewer than ten. The V gene is TRBV15, the J gene TRBJ1-2; D is perhaps TRBD1 (6 bases). The CDR3 contains 15 residues. V dropped 0 bases and J dropped 1 base, with 9 bases sitting between them. Germline lookup yields CDR1 LNHNV and CDR2 YYDKDF (reference sequence). CDR3: CATSREGGLNYGYTF. The CDR3, as DNA: TGTGCCACCAGCAGAGAAGGGGGGCTTAACTATGGCTACACCTTC.

This chain uses TRBV11-2 with TRBJ2-3, with D unresolved. CDR1 and CDR2 from the germline V gene are SGHAT and FQNNGV. CDR3 length: 12 amino acids. V dropped 5 bases and J dropped 6 bases, with 9 bases sitting between them. The CDR3 sequence: CASSRVRDTQYF. CDR3 nucleotide sequence: TGTGCCAGCAGCCGAGTGCGGGATACGCAGTATTTT.

This chain uses TRBV19 with TRBJ1-4, with TRBD1 as a possible D gene (5 bases). Between the trimmed V and J ends, which lost 5 bases and 3 bases, there was a span of 10 bases. The CDR3 extends over 14 amino acids. CDR1 and CDR2 from the germline V gene are LNHDA and SQIVND (reference sequence). The DNA of the CDR3 is TGTGCCAGTAGTGGGGGGTTGTCTAATGAAAAACTGTTTTTT. Amino acid sequence: CASSGGLSNEKLFF.

The genes are TRBV20-1 and TRBJ1-2, with D unresolved. The germline CDR1 and CDR2 sequences are DFQATT and SNEGSKA (reference sequence). CDR3 size: 11 residues. The V end was cut by 8 bases, the J end by 9 bases, with 16 bases between. In DNA, the CDR3 is TGCAGTTCCGTCGCGTCAGGAAGCTACACCTTC. Protein product: CSSVASGSYTF.

The genes are TRBV29-1 and TRBJ1-2; possible D gene TRBD1, 5 bases. Germline CDR1 and CDR2: SQVTM and ANQGSEA. V lost 6 bases and J lost 4, with 15 bases in between. This CDR3 has 13 residues. The CDR3 reads CSVRRTFTYGYTF. The CDR3, as DNA: TGCAGCGTGAGGCGGACATTCACCTATGGCTACACCTTC.

V usage is TRBV30 and J usage is TRBJ1-2, with TRBD1 matching over 7 bases. The germline CDR1 and CDR2 sequences are GTSNPN and SVGIG (reference sequence). The V gene end was trimmed by 5 bases and the J gene end by 5 bases; junction bases not matched to a gene: 2. The CDR3 spans 11 residues. The CDR3 here is CAWDRVYGYTF. The CDR3 nucleotides are TGTGCCTGGGACAGGGTTTATGGCTACACCTTC.

This sequence joins TRBV24-1 and TRBJ1-1; weak D call: TRBD1 (5 bases). V was pared by 7 bases and J by 7 bases, with 9 bases between. This CDR3 contains 11 residues. Germline assignment: CDR1 KGHDR and CDR2 SFDVKD. CDR3 DNA: TGTGCCACCAGGCGGGGGGATGAAGCTTTCTTT. Translating gives CATRRGDEAFF.

V usage is TRBV30 and J usage is TRBJ1-3, with D unresolved. Trimming cost V 7 bases and J 0 bases, with 19 bases left between them. Germline assignment: CDR1 GTSNPN and CDR2 SVGIG (reference sequence). The CDR3 spans 16 residues. The CDR3 sequence: CASSNGPAYSGNTIYF. Here the CDR3 DNA reads TGTGCCTCCTCAAACGGGCCGGCCTACTCTGGAAACACCATATATTTT. Supplemented by reference TRBV30 and TRBJ1-3, the full variable domain reads SQTIHQWPATLVQPVGSPLSLECTVEGTSNPNLYWYRQAAGRGLQLLFYSVGIGQISSEVPQNLSASRPQDRQFILSSKKLLLSDSGFYLCASSNGPAYSGNTIYFGEGSWLTVV.

This clonotype is termed medium-sized. This sequence joins TRBV2 and TRBJ1-5; no firm D call. Germline-derived CDR1 and CDR2 are SNHLY and FYNNEI. The CDR3 length is 12 residues. Trimming took off 6 bases at V and 7 bases at J, with 10 bases between the two ends. This CDR3 is CASRGGNQPQHF. The CDR3 nucleotides are TGTGCCAGCAGGGGAGGGAACCAGCCCCAGCATTTT.

The chain is built from TRBV24-1 and TRBJ2-2, with TRBD1 matching over 11 bases. Germline CDR1 and CDR2: KGHDR and SFDVKD. V lost 3 bases and J lost 4; bases outside the gene matches: 3. This CDR3 is 16 amino acids long. The CDR3 DNA follows: TGTGCCACCAGTGATCCTGGGACAGGGGGCACCGGGGAGCTGTTTTTT. This codes for CATSDPGTGGTGELFF.

This clonotype is a singleton in its sample. The chain uses TRBV12-3 or TRBV12-4 and TRBJ1-1, with no clear D. The CDR3 has 12 amino acids. V lost 5 bases, J lost 3 bases, and 7 bases lay in between. The CDR3 nucleotides are TGTGCCAGCAGTACGTTCTACACTGAAGCTTTCTTT. It codes for CASSTFYTEAFF.

The J gene is TRBJ1-5, the V gene TRBV19, with D possibly matching TRBD1 (5 bases). Trimming left V 11 bases short and J 5 bases short, with 16 bases between. This CDR3 spans 13 amino acids. The germline CDR1 and CDR2 sequences are LNHDA and SQIVND (reference sequence). CDR3 in DNA: TGTGCCGCGGGGGGGTATGCCTATCAGCCCCAGCATTTT. This translates into CAAGGYAYQPQHF.

The chain has TRBV4-2 and TRBJ2-1, with unresolved D. Trimming removed 0 bases at V and 2 bases at J, with 14 bases between. CDR3 length: 17 amino acids. Germline CDR1 is LGHNA and CDR2 is YNFKEQ. CDR3 sequence reads: CASSQDTGSSAYNEQFF. DNA of the CDR3: TGTGCCAGCAGCCAAGATACGGGCTCATCGGCCTACAATGAGCAGTTCTTC.

The rearrangement uses TRBV6-2 or TRBV6-3 and TRBJ2-1; 10 nucleotides line up with TRBD2. There are 13 residues in the CDR3. Germline lookup yields CDR1 MNHEY and CDR2 SVGEGT. The trim removed 5 bases at V and 15 bases at J, leaving 10 bases unmatched. The CDR3 loop reads CASSDLQRGGRFF. The CDR3 DNA sequence: TGTGCCAGCAGTGACCTACAGCGGGGGGGGCGGTTCTTC.

This clonotype was seen a few times. The V gene is TRBV6-5, the J gene TRBJ1-1; 9 nucleotides agree with TRBD1. From germline, CDR1 is MNHEY and CDR2 SVGAGI. V shed 2 bases, J shed 1 base, and the junction held 5 bases outside the gene matches. CDR3 length equals 16 residues. For the CDR3, the DNA is TGTGCCAGCAGTTACACGTGGACAGGGGAGAACACTGAAGCTTTCTTT. This gives the protein CASSYTWTGENTEAFF.

The rearrangement links TRBV10-3 to TRBJ2-1, with 10 bases matching TRBD2. CDR1 is ENHRY and CDR2 is SYGVKD in the germline V gene. This CDR3 has 14 amino acids. Losses at the gene ends were 8 bases for V and 3 bases for J; bases not matched to a gene: 4. The CDR3 reads CAIGGLALYNEQFF. The CDR3 nucleotides read TGTGCCATCGGGGGACTAGCGCTCTACAATGAGCAGTTCTTC.

The sample holds a few counts of this clonotype. The genes are TRBV20-1 and TRBJ1-3; maybe TRBD1 (6 bases). The CDR3 sequence is 14 residues long. CDR1 DFQATT and CDR2 SNEGSKA come from the germline V gene (reference sequence). V lost 7 bases, J lost 0 bases, and 13 bases lay in between. CDR3 nucleotides: TGCAGTGGGGGGGCGGGCCACTCTGGAAACACCATATATTTT. Protein: CSGGAGHSGNTIYF.

This clonotype was seen only a few times. The rearrangement joins TRBV11-2 to TRBJ2-5, with 9 bases identical to TRBD1. The CDR3 runs to 17 residues. Per germline, CDR1 SGHAT and CDR2 FQNNGV. V was pared by 8 bases and J by 1 base, with 14 bases of the junction left unmatched. The CDR3 DNA reads as TGTGCCAGCCGAGATGGGAAACAGGGGGCGATCCAAGAGACCCAGTACTTC. Its protein is CASRDGKQGAIQETQYF.

The chain combines TRBV2 with TRBJ1-1; TRBD1 is a possible D gene (6 bases). Germline V gene lookup returns CDR1 SNHLY and CDR2 FYNNEI. V was pared by 6 bases and J by 0 bases, with 11 bases between. The CDR3 has 14 residues. CDR3 region: CASRDTGLNTEAFF. The CDR3 DNA sequence: TGTGCCAGCAGGGATACAGGGCTGAACACTGAAGCTTTCTTT.

CDR3 amino acids: CASSDYTYEQYF. The CDR3 DNA follows: TGTGCCAGCAGTGACTACACCTACGAGCAGTACTTC. V usage is TRBV6-1 and J usage is TRBJ2-7; D is uncertain. The CDR3 runs to 12 residues. Between the trimmed V and J ends, which lost 3 bases and 2 bases, there was a span of 5 bases. Per the germline V gene, CDR1 is MNHNS and CDR2 is SASEGT.

The chain joins TRBV20-1 to TRBJ1-6, with a weak D call TRBD1 (5 bases). V shed 2 bases and J shed 10 bases, with 15 bases lying between them. The germline V gene has CDR1 DFQATT and CDR2 SNEGSKA (reference sequence). The CDR3 spans 14 residues. CDR3 in DNA: TGCAGTGCTAGACCAACAGGAGTCGGCTCACCCCTCCACTTT. Encoded protein: CSARPTGVGSPLHF.

The rearrangement links TRBV6-1 to TRBJ2-7; the match to TRBD1 covers 10 bases. This CDR3 spans 16 amino acids. Germline V lookup: CDR1 MNHNS, CDR2 SASEGT. Trimming cost V 5 bases and J 6 bases; bases outside gene matches: 13. The CDR3 is CASSRRHRDRGLEQYF. The CDR3 coding sequence is TGTGCCAGCAGTCGGAGGCACCGGGACAGGGGCCTCGAGCAGTACTTC.

This chain connects TRBV18 to TRBJ1-2, with 12 bases fitting TRBD1. The V gene's germline CDR1 is KGHSH and CDR2 LQKENI. The V segment lost 3 bases and the J segment 5 bases; nucleotides outside the gene matches: 16. CDR3 length equals 19 residues. The CDR3 spells CASSPFPPGTGGEEYGYTF. The CDR3 nucleotides read TGTGCCAGCTCACCCTTTCCCCCTGGGACAGGGGGCGAGGAATATGGCTACACCTTC.

This chain links TRBV2 with TRBJ1-2; TRBD1 is a possible D gene (5 bases). CDR3 size: 14 residues. CDR1 and CDR2 from the germline V gene are SNHLY and FYNNEI. Deletions cut 0 bases from V and 7 bases from J, with 12 bases between. The CDR3 reads CASSEAGAGIGYTF. The CDR3 DNA reads as TGTGCCAGCAGTGAAGCCGGGGCTGGGATTGGCTACACCTTC.

This rearrangement joins TRBV11-2 to TRBJ1-6; no firm D call. V gave up 4 bases and J gave up 4 bases, with 8 bases separating them. This CDR3 has 14 amino acids. CDR1 is SGHAT and CDR2 is FQNNGV in the germline V gene. The DNA of the CDR3 is TGTGCCAGCAGCTCACCAAGTTATAATTCACCCCTCCACTTT. It specifies CASSSPSYNSPLHF.

CDR3 nucleotides: TGTGCCAGCAGTTCGACAGGGGTGAGAGGTGAAGCTTTCTTT. Residues: CASSSTGVRGEAFF. The chain recombines TRBV12-3 or TRBV12-4 with TRBJ1-1; TRBD1 matches at 8 bases. V lost 4 bases to trimming and J lost 7 bases; unmatched junction nucleotides: 8. The CDR3 length is 14 residues.

This clonotype was counted only a few times. J is TRBJ1-1 and V is TRBV20-1; D possibly corresponds to TRBD1 (5 bases). Germline CDR1 reads DFQATT; CDR2 reads SNEGSKA (reference sequence). The CDR3 is 14 amino acids. V was pared by 4 bases and J by 5 bases, with 17 bases between. This CDR3 is CSATTPRAATEAFF. CDR3 bases: TGCAGTGCTACGACCCCCAGGGCGGCAACTGAAGCTTTCTTT.

This clonotype was counted only a few times. V gene TRBV12-3 or TRBV12-4 combines with J gene TRBJ1-2; D may be TRBD1 (6 bases). Trimming shortened V by 4 bases and J by 8 bases, and 14 bases separated the two germline ends. The CDR3 is 13 amino acids. DNA of the CDR3: TGTGCCAGCAGTTCATACGGACAGTACGGCTACACCTTC. This encodes CASSSYGQYGYTF.

The chain joins TRBV5-5 to TRBJ1-1; D is perhaps TRBD1 (5 bases). The germline V gene has CDR1 SGHKS and CDR2 YYEKEE (reference sequence). CDR3 size: 15 residues. V was trimmed by 0 bases and J by 1 base, leaving 10 bases between them. This CDR3 reads CASSLAGTRNTEAFF. CDR3 coding DNA: TGTGCCAGCAGCTTGGCCGGGACTCGGAACACTGAAGCTTTCTTT.

The J gene is TRBJ2-4, the V gene TRBV12-3 or TRBV12-4; 7 bases agree with TRBD1. With V trimmed by 4 bases and J by 2 bases, 5 bases remained unmatched. The CDR3 is made up of 15 amino acids. CDR3 sequence (DNA): TGTGCCAGCAGTTCTGACAGGGAATCCAAAAACATTCAGTACTTC. Translation: CASSSDRESKNIQYF.

The chain has TRBV20-1 and TRBJ2-7; D gene unclear. This CDR3 has 13 amino acids. Per germline, CDR1 DFQATT and CDR2 SNEGSKA (reference sequence). Trimming removed 2 bases at V and 2 bases at J, with 10 bases between. The CDR3 loop is CSARRVETYEQYF. The DNA of the CDR3 is TGCAGTGCTAGAAGGGTAGAAACCTACGAGCAGTACTTC.

This clonotype has just a few counts. V gene TRBV28 combines with J gene TRBJ1-1; D not resolved. The CDR3 spans 11 residues. The germline V and J ends were trimmed by 6 bases and 6 bases, with 8 bases remaining between them. CDR1 is MDHEN, CDR2 SYDVKM, per germline. Here the CDR3 DNA reads TGTGCCAGCAGGGGCCGACCTGAAGCTTTCTTT. This gives the protein CASRGRPEAFF.